This TCR beta chain derives from a study of cytomegalovirus exposure and HLA in healthy donors. Across the study: Assignment to the Caucasian-associated ancestry cluster applied to around 80% of the 350 to 500 genotyped donors.

60 Vbeta and 13 Jbeta primers were used in PCR. TCRdb's copy holds only in-frame clones and misses some; the assay was immunoSEQ multiplex PCR. This table holds 150,000 to 200,000 clones, about 75% found once. In germline, CDR1 is SGHDN, CDR2 FVKESK. Trimming removed 3 bases from V and 6 bases from J, with 12 bases in between. This CDR3 comprises 14 residues. Only a few counts were recorded for this clone. The chain couples TRBV14 to TRBJ1-5, with TRBD1 as a possible D gene (5 bases). This TCR was recovered from a female donor in good health and CMV-seronegative. Sequencing input: PBMCs. The CDR3 DNA is TGTGCCAGCAGCCAGTCAGGGATAAGTCAGCCCCAGCATTTT. It specifies CASSQSGISQPQHF.